This TCR beta chain is from a study of post-analysis software for immune sequencing data (dated by TCRdb to between 2015 and 2017). Study-wide context: The recorded disease courses included relapsing-remitting, secondary progressive and progressive-relapsing multiple sclerosis, and some patients had no subtype annotation. The patient repertoires were set against ten to eleven previously published healthy control repertoires from donors whose ages ranged from roughly 6 to 25 years. A subset of samples was prepared in parallel using single-end sample barcoding, then pooled and co-amplified after Illumina adapter ligation.

General findings and caveats noted by the study authors: Significantly higher frequencies in patients than in controls were found for several TRBV segments, including TRBV5-6, TRBV5-1 and TRBV20-1. Compared with controls, multiple sclerosis patients had significantly lower normalized Chao1 diversity, a finding suggesting substantial peripheral T-cell clonal expansion. The multiple sclerosis patient group was slightly younger than the control group. When samples were clustered directly using the F measure, samples prepared in the same batch co-clustered strongly, which prompted a batch-effect correction.

TCR beta repertoires were profiled from peripheral blood of about a dozen young patients with multiple sclerosis to demonstrate the VDJtools post-analysis software. The multiple sclerosis patients were children and adolescents between roughly 6 and 16 years of age. Preparation of the library involved PCR. For sequencing, an Illumina HiSeq 2500 was employed. To reduce PCR and sequencing biases, unique molecular identifiers were built into the TCR beta cDNA libraries. Some 500,000 cDNA molecules were obtained for every 1 to 10 million input T cells, so each molecule roughly corresponded to one T cell. The same protocol used for the earlier healthy control dataset was applied to prepare and sequence the patient libraries. Within a given batch, samples were prepared together, multiplexed and sequenced on the same HiSeq lane. Concerning the study's data processing: Raw barcoded reads were processed with MIGEC, discarding single-read molecular identifier groups before consensus assembly and CDR3 extraction. VDJtools was used for post-analysis of the clonotype tables, and diversity was normalized by down-sampling every dataset to the size of the smallest sample. In repertoire overlap clustering, CDR3 amino acid sequences, but not nucleotide sequences, were matched to correct batch-related cross-sample contamination. TCRdb itself trimmed the public reads at Q25 with fastp, ran MiXCR and retained productive beta chains. Rows with a matching CDR3 protein are joined into one entry that keeps the most common DNA and genes. TCRdb, not the original authors, processed these V and J calls. This sample comprises roughly 400,000 distinct CDR3 sequences, approximately 42% of them detected only once. About 8% of the sample is taken by the ten largest.

With respect to this clonotype: No antigen is known for it. Within one base of it there is no much larger clone, and no base qualities were kept.

For CDR1 and CDR2, the germline V gene (reference sequence) lists SGHKS and YYEKEE. The CDR3 sequence holds 14 residues, the cysteine and phenylalanine included. The only DNA kept is the CDR3, 42 bases in frame from the first base. V sheds 4 bases and J sheds 0 bases, leaving 11 bases between their ends. This receptor was taken from a girl aged 2-10 years with multiple sclerosis. Sequencing was performed on blood. This chain is built from TRBV5-5 and TRBJ2-7; no confident D gene assignment can be made. DNA sequence: TGTGCCAGCAGCCAGGAAGACATCTCCTACGAGCAGTACTTC. This encodes CASSQEDISYEQYF.